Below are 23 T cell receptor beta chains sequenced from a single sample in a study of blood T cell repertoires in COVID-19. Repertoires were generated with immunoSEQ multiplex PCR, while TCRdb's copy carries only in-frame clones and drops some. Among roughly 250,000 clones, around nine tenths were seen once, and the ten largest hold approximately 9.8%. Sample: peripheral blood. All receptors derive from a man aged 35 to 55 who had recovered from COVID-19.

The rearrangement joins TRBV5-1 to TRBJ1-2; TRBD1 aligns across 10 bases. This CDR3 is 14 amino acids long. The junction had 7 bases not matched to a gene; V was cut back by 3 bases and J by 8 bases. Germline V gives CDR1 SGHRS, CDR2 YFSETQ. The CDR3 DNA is TGCGCCAGCAGCTCAGGACAGGGGGATATCGGCTACACCTTC. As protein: CASSSGQGDIGYTF.

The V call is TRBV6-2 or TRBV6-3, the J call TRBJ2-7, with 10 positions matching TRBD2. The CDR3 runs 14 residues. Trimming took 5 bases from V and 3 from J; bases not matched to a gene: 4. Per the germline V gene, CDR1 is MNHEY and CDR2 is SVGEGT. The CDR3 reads CASSLAGDLYEQYF. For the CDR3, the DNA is TGTGCCAGCAGTCTAGCGGGGGACCTCTACGAGCAGTACTTC.

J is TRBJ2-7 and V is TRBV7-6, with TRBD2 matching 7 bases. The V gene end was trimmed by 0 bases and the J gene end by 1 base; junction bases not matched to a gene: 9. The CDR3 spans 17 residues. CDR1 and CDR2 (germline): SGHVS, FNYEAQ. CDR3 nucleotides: TGTGCCAGCAGCTTAGCGCCGCGGGGGTCCCAATCCTACGAGCAGTACTTC. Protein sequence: CASSLAPRGSQSYEQYF.

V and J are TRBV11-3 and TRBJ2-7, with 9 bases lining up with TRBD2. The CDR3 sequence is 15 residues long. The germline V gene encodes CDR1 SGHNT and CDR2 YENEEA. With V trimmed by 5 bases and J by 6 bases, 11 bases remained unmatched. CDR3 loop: CASSGPGLAGGEQYF. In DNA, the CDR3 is TGTGCCAGCAGCGGGCCGGGACTAGCAGGTGGCGAGCAGTACTTC. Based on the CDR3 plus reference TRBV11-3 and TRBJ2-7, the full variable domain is EAGVVQSPRYKIIEKKQPVAFWCNPISGHNTLYWYLQNLGQGPELLIRYENEEAVDDSQLPKDRFSAERLKGVDSTLKIQPAELGDSAVYLCASSGPGLAGGEQYFGPGTRLTVT.

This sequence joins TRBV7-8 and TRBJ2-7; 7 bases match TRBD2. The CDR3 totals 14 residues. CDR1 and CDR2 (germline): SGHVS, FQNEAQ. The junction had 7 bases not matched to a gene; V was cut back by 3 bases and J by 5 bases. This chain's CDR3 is CASSFAGRANEQYF. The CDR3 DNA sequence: TGTGCCAGCAGCTTTGCAGGGAGGGCCAACGAGCAGTACTTC.

CDR3 DNA: TGCAGTGCTAAGGGAGGCAATGAGCAGTTCTTC. It codes for CSAKGGNEQFF. The genes are TRBV20-1 and TRBJ2-1; D is perhaps TRBD2 (6 bases). The CDR3 totals 11 residues. V dropped 4 bases and J dropped 6 bases, with 7 bases sitting between them. Looked up from germline, CDR1 is DFQATT and CDR2 is SNEGSKA (reference sequence).

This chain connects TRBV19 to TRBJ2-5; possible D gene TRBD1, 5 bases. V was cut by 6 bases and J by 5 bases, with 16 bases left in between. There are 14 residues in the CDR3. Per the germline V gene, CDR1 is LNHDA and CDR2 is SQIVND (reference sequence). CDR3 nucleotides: TGTGCCAGTAGCGGGCAGGGCGCGCCCGAGACCCAGTACTTC. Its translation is CASSGQGAPETQYF.

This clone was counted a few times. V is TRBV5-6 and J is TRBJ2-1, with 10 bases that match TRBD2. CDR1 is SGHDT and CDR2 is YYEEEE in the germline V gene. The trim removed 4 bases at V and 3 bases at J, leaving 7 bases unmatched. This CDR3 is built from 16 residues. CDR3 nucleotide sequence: TGTGCCAGCAGCCCGAGGGCTAGCGGGAGCTACAATGAGCAGTTCTTC. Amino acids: CASSPRASGSYNEQFF.

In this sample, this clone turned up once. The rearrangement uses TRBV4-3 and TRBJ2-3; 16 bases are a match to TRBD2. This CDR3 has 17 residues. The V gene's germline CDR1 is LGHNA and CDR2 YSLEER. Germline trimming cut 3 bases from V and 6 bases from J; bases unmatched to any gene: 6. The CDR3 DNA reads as TGCGCCAGCAGCCAGGGGACTAGCGGGGGGGCCGGTGATACGCAGTATTTT. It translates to CASSQGTSGGAGDTQYF.

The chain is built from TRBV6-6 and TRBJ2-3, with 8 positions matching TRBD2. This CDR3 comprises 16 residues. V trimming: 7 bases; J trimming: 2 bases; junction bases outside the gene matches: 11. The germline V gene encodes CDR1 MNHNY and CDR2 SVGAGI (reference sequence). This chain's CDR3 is CASTDPLAGHTDTQYF. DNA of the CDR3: TGTGCCAGCACCGACCCGCTAGCGGGCCACACAGATACGCAGTATTTT.

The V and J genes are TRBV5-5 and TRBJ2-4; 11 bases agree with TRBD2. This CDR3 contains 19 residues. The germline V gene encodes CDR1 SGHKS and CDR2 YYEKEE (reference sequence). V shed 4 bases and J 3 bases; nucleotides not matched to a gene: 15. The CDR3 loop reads CASSIGVVLAGGGKNIQYF. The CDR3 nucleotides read TGTGCCAGCAGCATAGGGGTAGTCCTAGCGGGAGGTGGCAAAAACATTCAGTACTTC.

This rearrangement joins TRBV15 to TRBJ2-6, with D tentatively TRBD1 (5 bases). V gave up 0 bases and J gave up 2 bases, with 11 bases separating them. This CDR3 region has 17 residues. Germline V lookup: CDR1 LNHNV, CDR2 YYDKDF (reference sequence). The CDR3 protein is CATSRDGQGTGANVLTF. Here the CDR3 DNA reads TGTGCCACCAGCAGAGATGGGCAGGGAACTGGGGCCAACGTCCTGACTTTC.

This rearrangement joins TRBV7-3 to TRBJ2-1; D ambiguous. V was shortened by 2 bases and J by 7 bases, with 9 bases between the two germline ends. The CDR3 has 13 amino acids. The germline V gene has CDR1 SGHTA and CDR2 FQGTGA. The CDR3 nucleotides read TGTGCCAGCAGCTTAGACTCCCGGAATGAGCAGTTCTTC. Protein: CASSLDSRNEQFF.

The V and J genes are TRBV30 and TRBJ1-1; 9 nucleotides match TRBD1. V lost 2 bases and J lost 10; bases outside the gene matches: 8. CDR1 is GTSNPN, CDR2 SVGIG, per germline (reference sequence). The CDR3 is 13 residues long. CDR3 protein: CAWSRDRVSSAFF. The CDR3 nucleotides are TGTGCCTGGAGTAGGGACAGGGTGTCCTCAGCTTTCTTT.

In DNA form, the CDR3 reads TGTGCCTGGAGTACCGGACAGGGGGCTTTTGGTGGCTACACCTTC. Translation: CAWSTGQGAFGGYTF. The gene calls are TRBV30 and TRBJ1-2, with TRBD1 identical over 11 bases. Germline lookup yields CDR1 GTSNPN and CDR2 SVGIG (reference sequence). The CDR3 extends over 15 amino acids. The junction had 9 bases not matched to a gene; V was cut back by 2 bases and J by 7 bases.

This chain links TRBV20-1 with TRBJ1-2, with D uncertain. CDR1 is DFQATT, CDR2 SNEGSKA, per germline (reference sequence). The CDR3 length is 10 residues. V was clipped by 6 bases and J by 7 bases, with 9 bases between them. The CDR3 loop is CSALAGGYTF. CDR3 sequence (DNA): TGCAGTGCACTAGCCGGTGGCTACACCTTC.

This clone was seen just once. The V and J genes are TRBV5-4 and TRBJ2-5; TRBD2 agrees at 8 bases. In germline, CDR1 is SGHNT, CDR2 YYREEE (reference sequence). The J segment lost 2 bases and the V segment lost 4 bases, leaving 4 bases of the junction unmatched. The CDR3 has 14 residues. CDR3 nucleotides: TGTGCCAGCAGCCTAAGCGGGAGACAAGAGACCCAGTACTTC. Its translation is CASSLSGRQETQYF.

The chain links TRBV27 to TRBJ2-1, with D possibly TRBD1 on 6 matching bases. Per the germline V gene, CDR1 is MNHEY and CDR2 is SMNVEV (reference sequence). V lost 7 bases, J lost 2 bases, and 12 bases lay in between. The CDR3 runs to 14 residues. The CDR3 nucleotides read TGTGCCAGCAACCCCACAGGGACCTACAATGAGCAGTTCTTC. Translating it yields CASNPTGTYNEQFF.

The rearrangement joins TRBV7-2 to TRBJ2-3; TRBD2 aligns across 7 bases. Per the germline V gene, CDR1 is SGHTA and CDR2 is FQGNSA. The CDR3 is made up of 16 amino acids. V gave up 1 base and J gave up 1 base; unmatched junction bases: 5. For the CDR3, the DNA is TGTGCCAGCAGCTTAGAGGCTAGCGGACGCACAGATACGCAGTATTTT. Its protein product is CASSLEASGRTDTQYF. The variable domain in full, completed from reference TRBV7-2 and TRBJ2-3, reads GAGVSQSPSNKVTEKGKDVELRCDPISGHTALYWYRQSLGQGLEFLIYFQGNSAPDKSGLPSDRFSAERTGGSVSTLTIQRTQQEDSAVYLCASSLEASGRTDTQYFGPGTRLTVL.

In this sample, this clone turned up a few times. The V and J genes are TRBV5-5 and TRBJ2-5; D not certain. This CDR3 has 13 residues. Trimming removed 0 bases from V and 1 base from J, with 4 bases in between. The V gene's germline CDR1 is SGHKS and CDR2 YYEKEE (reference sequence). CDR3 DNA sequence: TGTGCCAGCAGCTTGGGAGTCCAAGAGACCCAGTACTTC. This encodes CASSLGVQETQYF.

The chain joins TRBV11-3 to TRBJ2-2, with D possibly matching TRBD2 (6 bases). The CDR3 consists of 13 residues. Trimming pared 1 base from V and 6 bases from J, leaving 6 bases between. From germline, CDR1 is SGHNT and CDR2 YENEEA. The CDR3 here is CASSLGGAGELFF. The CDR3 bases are TGTGCCAGCAGCTTAGGGGGGGCCGGGGAGCTGTTTTTT.

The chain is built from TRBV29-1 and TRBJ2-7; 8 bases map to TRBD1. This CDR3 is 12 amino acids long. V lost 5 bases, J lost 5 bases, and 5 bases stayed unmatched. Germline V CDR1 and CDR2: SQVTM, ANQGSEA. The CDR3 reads CSVIQGAHEQYF. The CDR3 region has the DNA TGCAGCGTTATCCAGGGGGCCCACGAGCAGTACTTC.

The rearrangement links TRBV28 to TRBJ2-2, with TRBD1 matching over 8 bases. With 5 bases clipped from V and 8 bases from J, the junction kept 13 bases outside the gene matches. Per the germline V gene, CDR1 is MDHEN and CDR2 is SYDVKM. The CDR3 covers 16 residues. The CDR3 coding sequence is TGTGCCAGCAGTGACTCAGGGGGCGCGGTTTTAGGGGAGCTGTTTTTT. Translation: CASSDSGGAVLGELFF.